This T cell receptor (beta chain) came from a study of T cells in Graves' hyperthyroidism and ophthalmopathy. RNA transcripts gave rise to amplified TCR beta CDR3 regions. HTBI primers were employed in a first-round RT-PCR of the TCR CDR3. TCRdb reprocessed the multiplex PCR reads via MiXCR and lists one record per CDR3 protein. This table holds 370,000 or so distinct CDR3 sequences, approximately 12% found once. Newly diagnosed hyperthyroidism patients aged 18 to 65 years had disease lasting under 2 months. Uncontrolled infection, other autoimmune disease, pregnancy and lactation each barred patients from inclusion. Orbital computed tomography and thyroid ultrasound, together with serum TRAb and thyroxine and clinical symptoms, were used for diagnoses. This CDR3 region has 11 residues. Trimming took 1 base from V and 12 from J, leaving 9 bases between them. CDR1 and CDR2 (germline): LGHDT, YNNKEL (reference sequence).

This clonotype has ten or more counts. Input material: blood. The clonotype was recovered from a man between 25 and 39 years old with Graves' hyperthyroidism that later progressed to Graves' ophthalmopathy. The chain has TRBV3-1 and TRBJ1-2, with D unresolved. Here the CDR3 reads CASSQGPANTF. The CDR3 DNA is TGTGCCAGCAGCCAAGGGCCGGCTAACACCTTC. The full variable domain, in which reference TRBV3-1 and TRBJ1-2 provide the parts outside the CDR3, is DTAVSQTPKYLVTQMGNDKSIKCEQNLGHDTMYWYKQDSKKFLKIMFSYNNKELIINETVPNRFSPKSPDKAHLNLHINSLELGDSAVYFCASSQGPANTFGSGTRLTVV.